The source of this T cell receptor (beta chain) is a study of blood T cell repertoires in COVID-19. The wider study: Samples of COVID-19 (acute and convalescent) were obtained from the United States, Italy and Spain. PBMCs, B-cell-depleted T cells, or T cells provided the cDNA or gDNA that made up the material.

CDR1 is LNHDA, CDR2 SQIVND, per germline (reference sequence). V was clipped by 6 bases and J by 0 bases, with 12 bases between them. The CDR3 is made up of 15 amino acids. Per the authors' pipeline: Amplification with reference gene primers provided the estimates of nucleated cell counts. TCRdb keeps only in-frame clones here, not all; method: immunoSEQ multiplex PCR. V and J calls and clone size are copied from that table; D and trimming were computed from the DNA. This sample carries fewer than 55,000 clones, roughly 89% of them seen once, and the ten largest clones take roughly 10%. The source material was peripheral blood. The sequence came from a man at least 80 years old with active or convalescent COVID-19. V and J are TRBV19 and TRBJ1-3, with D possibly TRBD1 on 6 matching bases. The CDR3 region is CASRYDRNSGNTIYF. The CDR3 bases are TGTGCCAGTAGATACGACAGGAACTCTGGAAACACCATATATTTT.